These 23 T cell receptor beta chains share one sample of origin, sequenced in a study of blood T cells in healthy people across ages. Primers used in a second PCR of roughly 7 to 12 cycles were a sample-barcoded 5' primer and a J-beta primer mix. A single record per CDR3 protein comes from TCRdb applying MiXCR to the 5' RACE reads. The profile shows over 950,000 distinct CDR3 sequences, 51% of them singletons. The material sequenced was blood. The origin of the receptors is a woman aged 55-70 years in good health.

This clonotype was found once. The rearrangement links TRBV5-1 to TRBJ2-3; 9 bases are shared with TRBD1. This CDR3 contains 15 residues. After removal of 4 bases from V and 2 bases from J, the junction contained 5 bases not matched to a gene. Germline CDR1 reads SGHRS; CDR2 reads YFSETQ. CDR3 sequence (DNA): TGCGCCAGCAGCCGGACAGGGGAACACACAGATACGCAGTATTTT. Amino acids: CASSRTGEHTDTQYF.

This clonotype was counted between two and nine times. The CDR3 DNA reads TGCGCCAGCAGCTTGAAGGGACTAGCGGGACCCAGCGGCTACGAGCAGTACTTC. Protein: CASSLKGLAGPSGYEQYF. V usage is TRBV5-1 and J usage is TRBJ2-7; TRBD2 matches at 13 bases. The trim removed 1 base at V and 3 bases at J, leaving 10 bases unmatched. Germline CDR1 reads SGHRS; CDR2 reads YFSETQ. The CDR3 totals 18 residues.

This clonotype was seen once. V is TRBV7-8 and J is TRBJ2-7; D perhaps matches TRBD2 (6 bases). The germline V gene encodes CDR1 SGHVS and CDR2 FQNEAQ. The V end lost 8 bases, the J end lost 4 bases, and 21 bases lay between the germline ends. The CDR3 spans 15 residues. CDR3 bases: TGTGCCAGCCTCTACCGGGACCAGGGAGGATACGAGCAGTACTTC. Translation: CASLYRDQGGYEQYF.

The gene calls are TRBV28 and TRBJ2-3, with 7 bases aligning to TRBD2. This CDR3 comprises 15 residues. The germline V gene has CDR1 MDHEN and CDR2 SYDVKM. The junction had 5 bases not matched to a gene; V was cut back by 3 bases and J by 2 bases. The CDR3 here is CASSLAGVNTDTQYF. The CDR3 DNA sequence: TGTGCCAGCAGTTTGGCGGGAGTAAACACAGATACGCAGTATTTT.

Worth noting for this clonotype: One end of the junction varies from germline; a read error may be responsible. CDR3 DNA: TGCGCCAGCAGTTTGGCAGGATACCGCCAGACTAGCGTCGACGAGCAGTACTTC. Translating gives CASSLAGYRQTSVDEQYF. This chain joins TRBV12-3 or TRBV12-4 and TRBJ2-7, with 8 positions matching TRBD2. The CDR3 totals 18 residues.

The chain couples TRBV10-3 to TRBJ2-5, with D unclear. The J call may be mistaken, given a closer DNA end match to TRBJ2-7. The CDR3 sequence is 14 residues long. CDR1 ENHRY and CDR2 SYGVKD come from the germline V gene. The CDR3 is CAISATGLMGEQYF. DNA for the CDR3: TGTGCCATCAGTGCTACTGGGTTGATGGGCGAGCAGTACTTC.

This clonotype has just a few counts. DNA for the CDR3: TGTGCCATCAGTGAAAATGGAAACTACGAGCAGTACTTC. The encoded protein is CAISENGNYEQYF. This chain uses TRBV10-3 with TRBJ2-7; D gene ambiguous. Germline CDR1 is ENHRY and CDR2 is SYGVKD. Trimming shortened V by 3 bases and J by 3 bases, and 9 bases separated the two germline ends. This CDR3 comprises 13 residues.

The chain uses TRBV11-2 and TRBJ2-2, with unresolved D. Germline V lookup: CDR1 SGHAT, CDR2 FQNNGV. The CDR3 contains 15 residues. V lost 2 bases and J lost 3, with 10 bases in between. Here the CDR3 reads CASSLPRGDTGELFF. In DNA, the CDR3 is TGTGCCAGCAGCTTACCTCGTGGGGACACCGGGGAGCTGTTTTTT. The full variable domain, in which reference TRBV11-2 and TRBJ2-2 provide the parts outside the CDR3, is EAGVAQSPRYKIIEKRQSVAFWCNPISGHATLYWYQQILGQGPKLLIQFQNNGVVDDSQLPKDRFSAERLKGVDSTLKIQPAKLEDSAVYLCASSLPRGDTGELFFGEGSRLTVL.

This chain links TRBV5-1 with TRBJ2-5; D is unresolved. Looked up from germline, CDR1 is SGHRS and CDR2 is YFSETQ. This CDR3 has 14 amino acids. V lost 2 bases, J lost 5 bases, and 13 bases lay in between. Here the CDR3 reads CASSLFGSMETQYF. The DNA of the CDR3 is TGCGCCAGCAGCTTATTTGGTAGCATGGAGACCCAGTACTTC.

V usage is TRBV6-5 and J usage is TRBJ2-1, with TRBD1 matching over 7 bases. The germline gives CDR1 MNHEY, CDR2 SVGAGI. With V trimmed by 5 bases and J by 5 bases, 6 bases remained unmatched. This CDR3 comprises 14 residues. Written as DNA, the CDR3 is TGTGCCAGCAGTCGATACGACAGGGACAATGAGCAGTTCTTC. Its translation is CASSRYDRDNEQFF.

The chain recombines TRBV12-3 or TRBV12-4 with TRBJ2-7, with 9 bases matching TRBD2. This CDR3 has 18 amino acids. The junction had 19 bases not matched to a gene; V was cut back by 6 bases and J by 4 bases. The CDR3 region has the DNA TGTGCCAGCAGCTCTCCTAGCGGGACCCAACCCGGGACGTACGAGCAGTACTTC. It is translated as CASSSPSGTQPGTYEQYF.

This chain connects TRBV9 to TRBJ2-7, with D perhaps TRBD2 (5 bases). CDR1 SGDLS and CDR2 YYNGEE come from the germline V gene. The CDR3 runs 12 residues. Between the trimmed V and J ends, which lost 10 bases and 5 bases, there was a span of 16 bases. CDR3 coding DNA: TGTGCCTGCATTAGGCTAGCCCACGAGCAGTACTTC. The encoded protein is CACIRLAHEQYF.

This clonotype was counted a few times. V and J are TRBV5-6 and TRBJ2-3; perhaps D is TRBD1 or TRBD2 (5 bases each). This CDR3 is 15 amino acids long. Looked up from germline, CDR1 is SGHDT and CDR2 is YYEEEE. V lost 2 bases and J 2 bases, leaving 12 bases between the germline ends. The CDR3 sequence is CASSFYRDHTDTQYF. The DNA of the CDR3 is TGTGCCAGCAGCTTCTATCGGGACCACACAGATACGCAGTATTTT.

The rearrangement joins TRBV20-1 to TRBJ2-3, with 8 nucleotides matching TRBD1. The CDR3 loop spans 14 amino acids. Germline assignment: CDR1 DFQATT and CDR2 SNEGSKA (reference sequence). The ends lost 6 bases at V and 6 bases at J; junction bases unmatched: 11. The CDR3 DNA sequence: TGCAGTGCCTTTCCCGGACAGGGTGGTGATACGCAGTATTTT. Translation gives CSAFPGQGGDTQYF.

The chain joins TRBV7-2 to TRBJ2-1; D not resolved. The CDR3 sequence is 15 residues long. Trimming took off 3 bases at V and 4 bases at J, with 13 bases between the two ends. CDR1 and CDR2 from the germline V gene are SGHTA and FQGNSA. This CDR3 is CASSFQAQFYNEQFF. The CDR3 nucleotides are TGTGCCAGCAGCTTTCAGGCACAGTTTTACAATGAGCAGTTCTTC.

The table lists this clonotype with a few counts. This chain joins TRBV3-1 and TRBJ2-7; D not certain. Trimming shortened V by 1 base and J by 6 bases, and 10 bases separated the two germline ends. The CDR3 loop spans 13 amino acids. The V gene's germline CDR1 is LGHDT and CDR2 YNNKEL (reference sequence). CDR3 in amino acids: CASSQGPASEQYF. The DNA for the CDR3 is TGTGCCAGCAGCCAAGGACCCGCAAGCGAGCAGTACTTC.

Written as DNA, the CDR3 is TGCAGTGCCACCCCGACAGGGACTAGCACAGATACGCAGTATTTT. Translating gives CSATPTGTSTDTQYF. The rearrangement uses TRBV20-1 and TRBJ2-3; tentatively, D is TRBD1 (7 bases). The CDR3 sequence is 15 residues long. Germline V CDR1 and CDR2: DFQATT, SNEGSKA (reference sequence). The germline V and J ends were trimmed by 6 bases and 0 bases, with 16 bases remaining between them.

The chain recombines TRBV21-1 with TRBJ2-7; the table's D call TRBD2 went unverified against the DNA. TRBV21-1 is a pseudogene segment. This CDR3 has 16 residues. This CDR3 reads CASRDKRLADAYEQYF. The CDR3, as DNA: TGTGCCAGCAGGGATAAAAGACTAGCGGATGCCTACGAGCAGTACTTC.

A few counts support this clonotype. This chain connects TRBV9 to TRBJ1-4, with a tentative D call TRBD1 (5 bases). The CDR3 contains 16 residues. V lost 3 bases and J lost 0, with 12 bases in between. CDR1 SGDLS and CDR2 YYNGEE come from the germline V gene. CDR3 residues: CASSEGLVSTNEKLFF. The CDR3 DNA reads as TGTGCCAGCAGCGAGGGACTAGTATCAACTAATGAAAAACTGTTTTTT.

The rearrangement uses TRBV5-1 and TRBJ2-5, with D possibly being TRBD2 (6 bases). Trimming cost V 4 bases and J 5 bases, with 21 bases left between them. Germline values: CDR1 SGHRS, CDR2 YFSETQ. The CDR3 is 16 amino acids. In nucleotides, the CDR3 is TGCGCCAGCAGCCTCTTTCGGGGGTTCGAGATGGAGACCCAGTACTTC. It codes for CASSLFRGFEMETQYF.

V and J are TRBV2 and TRBJ2-1; D is uncertain. CDR3 length equals 8 residues. The V end was cut by 8 bases, the J end by 13 bases, with 6 bases between. Looked up from germline, CDR1 is SNHLY and CDR2 is FYNNEI. The CDR3 coding sequence is TGTGCCAGCGGGAACCAGTTCTTC. Translated: CASGNQFF.

This clonotype was recorded a few times. The chain couples TRBV18 to TRBJ1-6; TRBD1 matches 8 bases. The CDR3 runs to 14 residues. After removal of 4 bases from V and 8 bases from J, the junction contained 4 bases not matched to a gene. In germline, CDR1 is KGHSH, CDR2 LQKENI. Written as DNA, the CDR3 is TGTGCCAGCTCACGGGGACAGGAGGATTCACCCCTCCACTTT. This gives the protein CASSRGQEDSPLHF.

The chain is built from TRBV3-1 and TRBJ2-7, with TRBD1 matching over 8 bases. J was trimmed by 4 bases and V by 3 bases; bases with no gene match: 8. This CDR3 spans 15 amino acids. Germline CDR1 and CDR2: LGHDT and YNNKEL (reference sequence). In DNA form, the CDR3 reads TGTGCCAGCAGCCAGAAGGCAGGGGGCGGATACGAGCAGTACTTC. It codes for CASSQKAGGGYEQYF.